The TCR beta chain under discussion was sequenced for a study of blood T cell repertoires in COVID-19. J gave up 6 bases and V 5 bases, and 9 bases lay outside the gene matches. Germline V gene data show CDR1 as SEHNR and CDR2 as FQNEAQ (reference sequence). CDR3 length: 14 residues. The repertoire was sequenced with immunoSEQ multiplex PCR; TCRdb's copy has only in-frame clones and lacks some. The sample has about 170,000 clones, roughly 90% seen once. The sample was peripheral blood. This sequence originates from a woman in her fifties or sixties with COVID-19, enrolled during active disease. The V gene is TRBV7-9, the J gene TRBJ1-2, with 7 nucleotides matching TRBD1. The CDR3 is CASSPQVGGDGYTF. In nucleotides, the CDR3 is TGTGCCAGCAGCCCCCAAGTAGGGGGCGATGGCTACACCTTC.